This T cell receptor (beta chain) was observed in a study of T cell responses to AZD1222 COVID-19 vaccine. CDR3 length equals 17 residues. Germline CDR1 SNHLY, CDR2 FYNNEI. V lost 4 bases and J 9 bases, leaving 25 bases between the germline ends. Study-wide points: Spike-specific TCR breadth and depth were elevated following two AZD1222 doses.

Some clones are missing from TCRdb's copy, which holds only in-frame ones; the method was immunoSEQ multiplex PCR. This table has 110,000 or so clones, over 75% appearing once. This clone was seen a few times. Its antigen remains unidentified. The receptor was isolated from an adult in good health. This chain links TRBV2 with TRBJ2-1; D might be TRBD1 (5 bases). Sequences were derived from peripheral blood, sampled on day 0 of AZD1222 vaccination. The CDR3 region is CASSVRWPPSPQGEQFF. In nucleotides, the CDR3 is TGTGCCAGCAGTGTTAGATGGCCGCCCAGCCCCCAGGGTGAGCAGTTCTTC.